This T cell receptor beta chain was captured by sequencing in a study of a mutant IDH1 vaccine in newly diagnosed glioma. With respect to this clone: Its specificity is unknown.

TCRdb keeps only in-frame clones here, not all; method: immunoSEQ multiplex PCR. The data hold approximately 52,000 clones, with around 80% observed a single time. Time point indicated: week 47, end of study. Alongside topical imiquimod, each dose of vaccine comprised 300 ug of mutant IDH1 20-mer peptide. V shed 0 bases and J shed 7 bases, with 16 bases lying between them. Germline V gives CDR1 LGHNA, CDR2 YNFKEQ. This CDR3 region has 16 residues. The receptor was isolated from a woman aged 35 to 49 with glioma. Some clones in this sample may be carry-over from other donors' samples. The sequencing here drew on PBMCs, taken from a glioma patient whose treatment included an IDH1 peptide vaccine. The V call is TRBV4-2, the J call TRBJ1-5, with a possible D match to TRBD1 (5 bases). The CDR3 loop is CASSQDWERGRQPQHF. CDR3 bases: TGTGCCAGCAGCCAAGATTGGGAGAGGGGACGGCAGCCCCAGCATTTT.